This T cell receptor (beta chain) was sequenced during a study of cytomegalovirus exposure and HLA in healthy donors. Points from the study as a whole: The productive fraction for most TCR beta V segments was about 87% or about 30% in an earlier analysis. A link between a missense DCLRE1C variant and TCR beta V- and J-gene trimming emerged from a later analysis. The study designated over 150 TCR beta chains cytomegalovirus-associated. Cytomegalovirus status, reportedly, was diagnosed with high specificity and sensitivity by the classifier.

The CDR3 sequence is 15 residues long. CDR1 is SGHRS and CDR2 is YFSETQ in the germline V gene. With V trimmed by 0 bases and J by 2 bases, 3 bases remained unmatched. For this clone: Its antigen is still unknown.

PCR employed 60 Vbeta and 13 Jbeta primers. TCRdb's copy holds only in-frame clones and misses some; the assay was immunoSEQ multiplex PCR. The data contain some 200,000 clones, less than 85% of them seen just once; the ten biggest clones take up approximately 0.6%. Input material: PBMCs. The origin of this receptor is a man between 18 and 29 years old in good health and CMV-seronegative. This rearrangement joins TRBV5-1 to TRBJ2-3; TRBD2 matches 7 bases. The DNA for the CDR3 is TGCGCCAGCAGCTTGGCTAGCGGATCCACAGATACGCAGTATTTT. Translating gives CASSLASGSTDTQYF.